The 19 T cell receptor beta chains listed next were all sequenced from one sample in a study of T cells expressing NK-cell markers. TCRdb processed the 5' RACE reads again and assigns one entry to each CDR3 protein, with no DNA. The table lists 450,000 to 600,000 distinct CDR3 sequences, with under 4.5% in the top ten. Specimen: blood T cells: a sorted CD56 or NKG2C T cell subset, CD4+ or CD8+ T cells, or bulk PBMC T cells (not recorded which). These TCRs come from a man aged 18 to 29 in good health.

The rearrangement links TRBV29-1 to TRBJ2-1; TCRdb returns TRBD2, unconfirmable since there is no DNA. From germline, CDR1 is SQVTM and CDR2 ANQGSEA. CDR3 size: 13 residues. The CDR3 spells CRTLAGGPGVQFF.

This chain connects TRBV10-3 to TRBJ2-1. Germline CDR1 and CDR2: ENHRY and SYGVKD. The CDR3 is made up of 13 amino acids. This CDR3 is CAISEQSDNEQFF.

The genes are TRBV20-1 and TRBJ2-4; TCRdb's D call of TRBD1 is untestable without DNA. Germline CDR1 and CDR2: DFQATT and SNEGSKA (reference sequence). The CDR3 consists of 14 residues. The CDR3 sequence is CSAREPGQGRFQYF.

V and J are TRBV12-3 or TRBV12-4 and TRBJ2-1; as DNA is missing, the TRBD2 call by TCRdb cannot be tested. This CDR3 region has 14 residues. This chain's CDR3 is CASSYGGGYNEQFF.

V gene TRBV29-1 combines with J gene TRBJ2-3; there is no DNA to check the TCRdb D call of TRBD1. Germline V lookup: CDR1 SQVTM, CDR2 ANQGSEA. The CDR3 totals 16 residues. CDR3: CSVEDKGAGGTDTQYF.

J is TRBJ2-3 and V is TRBV4-1. The CDR3 spans 16 residues. Germline V gene data show CDR1 as MGHRA and CDR2 as YSYEKL. The CDR3 protein is CASSQVVLSSEDTQYF.

V and J are TRBV7-9 and TRBJ1-5; TCRdb proposes TRBD1, but this gene call is untestable without DNA. This CDR3 contains 17 residues. Germline CDR1 is SEHNR and CDR2 is FQNEAQ (reference sequence). CDR3 region: CASSLGRAGGYRQPQHF.

The V and J genes are TRBV5-6 and TRBJ2-3; TCRdb picks TRBD2, but there is no DNA to check that call. The germline CDR1 and CDR2 sequences are SGHDT and YYEEEE. The length of the CDR3 is 16 residues. CDR3 residues: CASSAELAGLTDTQYF.

The genes are TRBV5-1 and TRBJ1-1. CDR3 length: 16 amino acids. Germline V lookup: CDR1 SGHRS, CDR2 YFSETQ. This CDR3 is CASSLVTQNRNTEAFF.

The rearrangement uses TRBV7-9 and TRBJ2-3; TCRdb picks TRBD1, but there is no DNA to check that call. Germline-derived CDR1 and CDR2 are SEHNR and FQNEAQ (reference sequence). The CDR3 totals 14 residues. CDR3 region: CASSGLQVTDTQYF.

CDR3 sequence: CASSLAQNYEQYF. The V and J genes are TRBV7-2 and TRBJ2-7. CDR3 length: 13 residues. The germline V gene encodes CDR1 SGHTA and CDR2 FQGNSA.

This chain links TRBV5-4 with TRBJ1-1. Germline loops: CDR1 SGHNT, CDR2 YYREEE (reference sequence). There are 14 residues in the CDR3. CDR3: CASSLWRVGTEAFF.

The CDR3 sequence is CASSFGGRADTGELFF. The chain uses TRBV12-3 or TRBV12-4 and TRBJ2-2; TCRdb names TRBD2, which stays unverified in the absence of DNA. This CDR3 has 16 residues.

The chain is built from TRBV6-2 or TRBV6-3 and TRBJ1-5. This CDR3 is 14 amino acids long. Germline CDR1 is MNHEY and CDR2 is SVGEGT. This CDR3 reads CASSYTDVRQPQHF.

V usage is TRBV6-2 or TRBV6-3 and J usage is TRBJ2-1. This CDR3 region has 12 residues. The germline gives CDR1 MNHEY, CDR2 SVGEGT. This chain's CDR3 is CASSSAVREQFF.

The gene calls are TRBV19 and TRBJ1-2. There are 16 residues in the CDR3. Per the germline V gene, CDR1 is LNHDA and CDR2 is SQIVND (reference sequence). CDR3 sequence: CASSISQRPYMGGYTF.

The chain is built from TRBV6-5 and TRBJ1-4. The CDR3 runs to 15 residues. Germline V gene data show CDR1 as MNHEY and CDR2 as SVGAGI. The CDR3: CASSYFGSTNEKLFF.

CDR3 sequence: CASSLEWTSNYEQYF. The chain joins TRBV5-1 to TRBJ2-7; the D gene TCRdb calls, TRBD1, cannot be checked with no DNA. The CDR3 is 15 residues long. Looked up from germline, CDR1 is SGHRS and CDR2 is YFSETQ.

V gene TRBV29-1 combines with J gene TRBJ2-1; TCRdb picks TRBD2, but there is no DNA to check that call. The CDR3 totals 15 residues. Germline V gene lookup returns CDR1 SQVTM and CDR2 ANQGSEA. CDR3 region: CSVGQISGIGNEQFF.